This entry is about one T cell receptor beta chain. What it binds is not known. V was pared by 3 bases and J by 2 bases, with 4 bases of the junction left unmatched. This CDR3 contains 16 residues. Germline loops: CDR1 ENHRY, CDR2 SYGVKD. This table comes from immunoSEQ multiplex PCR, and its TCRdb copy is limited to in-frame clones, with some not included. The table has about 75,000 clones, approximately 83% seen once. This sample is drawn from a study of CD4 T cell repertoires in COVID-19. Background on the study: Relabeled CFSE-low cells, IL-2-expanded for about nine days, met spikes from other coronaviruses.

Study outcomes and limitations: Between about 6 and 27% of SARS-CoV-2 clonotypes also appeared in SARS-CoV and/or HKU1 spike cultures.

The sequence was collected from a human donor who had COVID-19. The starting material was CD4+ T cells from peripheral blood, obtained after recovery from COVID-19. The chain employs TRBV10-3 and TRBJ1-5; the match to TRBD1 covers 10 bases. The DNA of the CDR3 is TGTGCCATCAGTGAAGGGACAGGGGACGGCAATCAGCCCCAGCATTTT. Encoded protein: CAISEGTGDGNQPQHF.